The 10 T cell receptor beta chains below all came from one sample that was sequenced in a study of blood T cells in healthy people across ages. Through a sample-barcoded 5' primer and a J-beta primer mix, a second PCR was run for roughly 6 to 12 cycles. Each CDR3 protein is one row after TCRdb ran MiXCR on the 5' RACE reads. The sample comprises about 680,000 distinct CDR3 sequences, over 45% of which are singletons, and 25% to 35% rests with the top ten. Sequenced sample: blood. The receptors were sampled from a woman aged 55 to 70 in good health.

This clonotype occurred once. The rearrangement uses TRBV7-2 and TRBJ2-7; D might be TRBD1 (6 bases). CDR1 is SGHTA and CDR2 is FQGNSA in the germline V gene. Trimming removed 5 bases at V and 2 bases at J, with 13 bases between. The CDR3 sequence is 14 residues long. This CDR3 reads CASSTQGGPYEQYF. DNA for the CDR3: TGTGCCAGCAGCACCCAAGGGGGTCCCTACGAGCAGTACTTC.

This clonotype was counted a few times. The chain carries TRBV29-1 and TRBJ2-1; D perhaps matches TRBD1 (6 bases). CDR3 length: 13 residues. The V and J ends lost 2 bases and 1 base respectively, with 6 bases between them. CDR1 SQVTM and CDR2 ANQGSEA come from the germline V gene. For the CDR3, the DNA is TGCAGCGTTGAACAGGGGTCCTACAATGAGCAGTTCTTC. It encodes CSVEQGSYNEQFF.

On this clonotype: Germline is not matched at one junction end, which may reflect a read error. The chain carries TRBV18 and TRBJ2-7, with 7 bases identical to TRBD1. The CDR3 is made up of 15 amino acids. Germline CDR1 KGHSH, CDR2 LQKENI. The CDR3 nucleotides are TGTGCCAGCTCCCATACCGGGACAGCTCATTACGTGCAGTACTTC. It is translated as CASSHTGTAHYVQYF.

This clonotype was counted only a few times. The gene calls are TRBV4-1 and TRBJ2-1, with 14 bases lining up with TRBD2. After removal of 4 bases from V and 5 bases from J, the junction contained 10 bases not matched to a gene. The CDR3 sequence is 18 residues long. The V gene's germline CDR1 is MGHRA and CDR2 YSYEKL. The CDR3 here is CASSPRLAGGRLDNEQFF. The CDR3 coding sequence is TGCGCCAGCAGCCCCCGACTAGCGGGAGGGAGGTTGGACAATGAGCAGTTCTTC.

This clonotype was counted only a few times. The V gene is TRBV3-1, the J gene TRBJ1-1; D might be TRBD1 (6 bases). This CDR3 is 13 amino acids long. Germline V CDR1 and CDR2: LGHDT, YNNKEL (reference sequence). Deletions cut 8 bases from V and 1 base from J, with 11 bases between. The CDR3 coding sequence is TGTGCCAGCTCGCAGGGGTCGAACACTGAAGCTTTCTTT. Translating gives CASSQGSNTEAFF.

The chain employs TRBV20-1 and TRBJ2-1, with D perhaps TRBD1 or TRBD2 (5 bases each). CDR3 size: 12 residues. The germline gives CDR1 DFQATT, CDR2 SNEGSKA (reference sequence). Trimming took off 7 bases at V and 8 bases at J, with 15 bases between the two ends. CDR3 sequence: CSGDQGFDEQFF. The CDR3 nucleotides are TGCAGTGGGGACCAGGGATTCGATGAGCAGTTCTTC.

The V and J genes are TRBV20-1 and TRBJ2-1; TRBD1 matches at 12 bases. The CDR3 length is 15 residues. CDR1 is DFQATT and CDR2 is SNEGSKA in the germline V gene (reference sequence). CDR3 in amino acids: CRASGTGGTGNEQFF. For the CDR3, the DNA is TGCAGAGCTTCTGGGACAGGGGGCACCGGCAATGAGCAGTTCTTC.

V and J are TRBV5-6 and TRBJ1-1; 7 bases match TRBD1. V trimming: 0 bases; J trimming: 3 bases; junction bases outside the gene matches: 14. The germline CDR1 and CDR2 sequences are SGHDT and YYEEEE. This CDR3 is 18 amino acids long. The CDR3 DNA sequence: TGTGCCAGCAGCTTGGCCCTCCTAGGACAGGCACGTTACACTGAAGCTTTCTTT. It codes for CASSLALLGQARYTEAFF.

A single count supports this clonotype. An end of the junction does not agree with germline; a read error may underlie this. The chain couples TRBV4-1 to TRBJ2-4; possible D gene TRBD2, 5 bases. The better agreement between TRBJ2-7 and the DNA end casts doubt on the J call. The germline CDR1 and CDR2 sequences are MGHRA and YSYEKL. This CDR3 spans 16 amino acids. CDR3 protein: CARSQDRWTQIYEQYF. DNA of the CDR3: TGCGCCCGCAGCCAAGATAGGTGGACTCAAATCTACGAGCAGTACTTC.

This clonotype occurred a few times. The gene calls are TRBV9 and TRBJ1-2, with a weak D call TRBD1 (6 bases). Germline V CDR1 and CDR2: SGDLS, YYNGEE. Trimming cost V 0 bases and J 1 base, with 16 bases left between them. There are 17 residues in the CDR3. In DNA, the CDR3 is TGTGCCAGCAGCGTAGCCTTACAGGGTTTCGGTAACTATGGCTACACCTTC. Translated: CASSVALQGFGNYGYTF.